Each of the 25 T cell receptor beta chains below was sequenced from the same sample in a study of PD-1 blockade in classical Hodgkin lymphoma (dated by TCRdb to 2019 to 2021). The library was generated by the immunoSEQ multiplex PCR assay. TCRdb retrieved this table from immuneACCESS and kept in-frame rearrangements only. Not all clones are present; in checked studies, unresolved V genes account for under half, and no reason is known for the remainder. Counted in this sample were tens of thousands of clones; 90% to 95% of them appeared once. 0.41% of the sample comes from the top ten. In light of the paper, this sample's time point label describes: newly diagnosed, previously untreated cHL patient sample. CD4+ T cells were purified from thawed PBMCs by magnetic negative selection with a Miltenyi CD4+ T cell isolation kit. Material: CD4+ T cells from blood. The receptors derive from a human donor with classical Hodgkin lymphoma.

The chain combines TRBV6-6 with TRBJ1-1; D call uncertain. V was shortened by 5 bases and J by 8 bases, with 15 bases between the two germline ends. Per germline, CDR1 MNHNY and CDR2 SVGAGI (reference sequence). This CDR3 comprises 13 residues. The CDR3 here is CASSPSGGIEAFF. CDR3 in DNA: TGTGCCAGCAGTCCGTCAGGAGGGATCGAAGCTTTCTTT.

The chain couples TRBV9 to TRBJ2-1, with TRBD2 matching 7 bases. CDR3 size: 15 residues. With V trimmed by 2 bases and J by 4 bases, 6 bases remained unmatched. The germline V gene has CDR1 SGDLS and CDR2 YYNGEE. The CDR3 coding sequence is TGTGCCAGCAGCGTCTGGGCTAGCGGTTACAATGAGCAGTTCTTC. Translation gives CASSVWASGYNEQFF. The full variable domain, completed using reference TRBV9 and TRBJ2-1, is DSGVTQTPKHLITATGQRVTLRCSPRSGDLSVYWYQQSLDQGLQFLIQYYNGEERAKGNILERFSAQQFPDLHSELNLSSLELGDSALYFCASSVWASGYNEQFFGPGTRLTVL.

This sequence joins TRBV18 and TRBJ2-7; the D is unclear. Trimming left V 4 bases short and J 6 bases short, with 4 bases between. This CDR3 has 10 amino acids. CDR1 and CDR2 from the germline V gene are KGHSH and LQKENI. CDR3 bases: TGTGCCAGCTCACGGGGCGAGCAGTACTTC. Encoded protein: CASSRGEQYF.

This clone was picked up a small number of times. J is TRBJ1-6 and V is TRBV5-1; 7 bases align to TRBD1. CDR1 and CDR2 (germline): SGHRS, YFSETQ. The CDR3 totals 14 residues. The trim removed 7 bases at V and 7 bases at J, leaving 8 bases unmatched. CDR3 sequence reads: CASREGARNSPLHF. CDR3 nucleotide sequence: TGCGCCAGCCGGGAGGGGGCGCGGAATTCACCCCTCCACTTT.

The gene calls are TRBV6-1 and TRBJ2-7; TRBD2 aligns across 7 bases. The CDR3 contains 13 residues. Germline-derived CDR1 and CDR2 are MNHNS and SASEGT. The CDR3 nucleotides are TGTGCTACGGGGCTAGCGGAATCCTACGAGCAGTACTTC. Its protein is CATGLAESYEQYF.

This chain uses TRBV6-1 with TRBJ2-3; tentatively, D is TRBD2 (5 bases). Trimming took off 6 bases at V and 0 bases at J, with 10 bases between the two ends. CDR3 length: 14 amino acids. Germline lookup yields CDR1 MNHNS and CDR2 SASEGT. DNA of the CDR3: TGTGCCAGCAGACGAGCGGCTAGCACAGATACGCAGTATTTT. Translating it yields CASRRAASTDTQYF.

The chain links TRBV7-9 to TRBJ1-2; D is unclear. Germline CDR1 SEHNR, CDR2 FQNEAQ (reference sequence). The CDR3 has 11 amino acids. V lost 4 bases to trimming and J lost 5 bases, with 5 bases between them. CDR3 loop: CASSYLYGYTF. The CDR3 DNA follows: TGTGCCAGCAGCTACCTATATGGCTACACCTTC.

The chain combines TRBV11-1 with TRBJ2-1; D could derive from TRBD1 or TRBD2 (5 bases each). The CDR3 spans 16 residues. Per germline, CDR1 SGHAT and CDR2 FQDESV (reference sequence). Trimming removed 5 bases at V and 5 bases at J, with 19 bases between. The CDR3 reads CASSTRGLSGNNEQFF. CDR3 bases: TGTGCCAGCAGCACCCGGGGCCTATCTGGGAACAATGAGCAGTTCTTC.

This chain uses TRBV6-5 with TRBJ1-4; D not resolved. The germline V and J ends were trimmed by 2 bases and 7 bases, with 8 bases remaining between them. CDR3 length: 13 residues. Germline CDR1 reads MNHEY; CDR2 reads SVGAGI. CDR3 sequence reads: CASSYGRGEKLFF. In DNA form, the CDR3 reads TGTGCCAGCAGTTACGGACGGGGTGAAAAACTGTTTTTT.

V usage is TRBV27 and J usage is TRBJ2-2; no clear D gene. V lost 7 bases, J lost 4 bases, and 10 bases lay in between. CDR3 length: 13 amino acids. Germline-derived CDR1 and CDR2 are MNHEY and SMNVEV (reference sequence). CDR3 residues: CASTPHGTGELFF. The CDR3, as DNA: TGTGCCAGCACCCCCCACGGCACCGGGGAGCTGTTTTTT.

The V call is TRBV7-9, the J call TRBJ2-2; D remains unclear. Trimming shortened V by 8 bases and J by 8 bases, and 6 bases separated the two germline ends. This CDR3 comprises 10 residues. The germline gives CDR1 SEHNR, CDR2 FQNEAQ (reference sequence). Written as DNA, the CDR3 is TGTGCCAGCGTACGGGGGGAGCTGTTTTTT. This codes for CASVRGELFF.

V is TRBV4-2 and J is TRBJ2-1; 8 bases line up with TRBD1. The V gene end was trimmed by 0 bases and the J gene end by 8 bases; junction bases not matched to a gene: 9. This CDR3 has 16 amino acids. The germline V gene has CDR1 LGHNA and CDR2 YNFKEQ. In nucleotides, the CDR3 is TGTGCCAGCAGCCAAGAGTTCGTACAGGGGGGAGATGAGCAGTTCTTC. Residues: CASSQEFVQGGDEQFF.

The V and J genes are TRBV11-2 and TRBJ1-2; 11 bases are shared with TRBD1. The length of the CDR3 is 19 residues. Germline CDR1 SGHAT, CDR2 FQNNGV. V was clipped by 0 bases and J by 0 bases; unmatched bases: 9. The CDR3 coding sequence is TGTGCCAGCAGCTTAGATAGGACAGGGGGCTCCGGAGCTAACTATGGCTACACCTTC. Protein product: CASSLDRTGGSGANYGYTF.

This chain's CDR3 is CASSKGGQGWTEAFF. The CDR3 DNA reads TGTGCCAGCAGTAAGGGGGGACAGGGTTGGACTGAAGCTTTCTTT. This chain connects TRBV6-5 to TRBJ1-1; 9 positions agree with TRBD1. V trimming: 5 bases; J trimming: 5 bases; junction bases outside the gene matches: 9. The CDR3 totals 15 residues. Germline-derived CDR1 and CDR2 are MNHEY and SVGAGI.

The V call is TRBV2, the J call TRBJ2-3; 8 bases align to TRBD2. Trimming cost V 6 bases and J 8 bases; bases outside gene matches: 10. The CDR3 covers 14 residues. Germline assignment: CDR1 SNHLY and CDR2 FYNNEI. DNA of the CDR3: TGTGCCAGCAGAGGGACTAGTAGGGTGCGTACGCAGTATTTT. This sequence encodes CASRGTSRVRTQYF.

The rearrangement uses TRBV5-4 and TRBJ1-1, with D possibly being TRBD1 (5 bases). V was pared by 4 bases and J by 1 base, with 17 bases between. Germline CDR1 SGHNT, CDR2 YYREEE (reference sequence). The CDR3 contains 16 residues. CDR3 sequence: CASSLGVRGGNTEAFF. CDR3 DNA sequence: TGTGCCAGCAGCCTGGGGGTCCGTGGTGGGAACACTGAAGCTTTCTTT.

V and J are TRBV28 and TRBJ2-5; 8 bases align to TRBD2. The germline gives CDR1 MDHEN, CDR2 SYDVKM. The ends lost 6 bases at V and 4 bases at J; junction bases unmatched: 4. This CDR3 is 13 amino acids long. The DNA for the CDR3 is TGTGCCAGCAGAGTAGCGGGAAGAGAGACCCAGTACTTC. As protein: CASRVAGRETQYF. Using reference TRBV28 and TRBJ2-5 for the parts outside the CDR3, the full variable domain is DVKVTQSSRYLVKRTGEKVFLECVQDMDHENMFWYRQDPGLGLRLIYFSYDVKMKEKGDIPEGYSVSREKKERFSLILESASTNQTSMYLCASRVAGRETQYFGPGTRLLVL.

The rearrangement joins TRBV9 to TRBJ2-1, with D possibly matching TRBD2 (5 bases). This CDR3 comprises 18 residues. Trimming left V 3 bases short and J 5 bases short, with 24 bases between. The germline gives CDR1 SGDLS, CDR2 YYNGEE. CDR3 protein: CASSGTEGRQIGHNEQFF. For the CDR3, the DNA is TGTGCCAGCAGCGGGACCGAGGGCCGTCAGATAGGGCACAATGAGCAGTTCTTC. Based on the CDR3 plus reference TRBV9 and TRBJ2-1, the full variable domain is DSGVTQTPKHLITATGQRVTLRCSPRSGDLSVYWYQQSLDQGLQFLIQYYNGEERAKGNILERFSAQQFPDLHSELNLSSLELGDSALYFCASSGTEGRQIGHNEQFFGPGTRLTVL.

CDR3 residues: CASSPDVNTEAFF. The CDR3 coding sequence is TGTGCCAGCAGCCCGGACGTGAACACTGAAGCTTTCTTT. The chain uses TRBV7-2 and TRBJ1-1; D not certain. V was trimmed by 5 bases and J by 0 bases, leaving 7 bases between them. Per germline, CDR1 SGHTA and CDR2 FQGNSA. The CDR3 spans 13 residues.

The chain couples TRBV5-1 to TRBJ1-1; D not certain. CDR1 and CDR2 (germline): SGHRS, YFSETQ. V shed 5 bases and J shed 0 bases, with 11 bases lying between them. The CDR3 has 14 amino acids. The CDR3, as DNA: TGCGCCAGCAGTAGGAGCGATATGAACACTGAAGCTTTCTTT. Translated, it gives CASSRSDMNTEAFF.

The V gene is TRBV2, the J gene TRBJ1-1; no firm D call. In germline, CDR1 is SNHLY, CDR2 FYNNEI. The CDR3 spans 15 residues. V was trimmed by 7 bases and J by 0 bases, leaving 15 bases between them. In DNA, the CDR3 is TGTGCCAGCACCAAAGAGGAGAATTTGAACACTGAAGCTTTCTTT. Protein: CASTKEENLNTEAFF.

V and J are TRBV7-9 and TRBJ1-1; the match to TRBD1 covers 11 bases. CDR1 and CDR2 from the germline V gene are SEHNR and FQNEAQ (reference sequence). The CDR3 has 18 residues. The V and J ends lost 5 bases and 4 bases, in that order; junction bases with no gene match: 15. CDR3: CASSTPGTGGFLGTEAFF. CDR3 DNA sequence: TGTGCCAGCAGCACTCCCGGGACAGGGGGGTTTTTGGGCACTGAAGCTTTCTTT.

V usage is TRBV7-2 and J usage is TRBJ1-2, with a weak D call TRBD1 (6 bases). V shed 5 bases and J shed 9 bases, with 19 bases lying between them. Germline-derived CDR1 and CDR2 are SGHTA and FQGNSA. CDR3 length equals 14 residues. CDR3 bases: TGTGCCAGCAGCCCTAATCGGCAGGGGTCAAGCTACACCTTC. The encoded protein is CASSPNRQGSSYTF.

This clone was detected once. Other DNA sequences of this sample code for an identical CDR3. V and J are TRBV2 and TRBJ1-5; TRBD1 agrees at 7 bases. The trim removed 6 bases at V and 3 bases at J, leaving 8 bases unmatched. Germline loops: CDR1 SNHLY, CDR2 FYNNEI. This CDR3 is 15 amino acids long. The CDR3 region is CASSLQGRNNQPQHF. The CDR3 DNA reads TGTGCCAGCAGCCTACAGGGGAGGAACAATCAGCCCCAGCATTTT.

The J gene is TRBJ1-1, the V gene TRBV6-5; possibly TRBD1 for D (5 bases). Germline CDR1 MNHEY, CDR2 SVGAGI. V was shortened by 7 bases and J by 4 bases, with 16 bases between the two germline ends. The CDR3 is 14 residues long. CDR3: CASKAVSGGTEAFF. Here the CDR3 DNA reads TGTGCCAGCAAGGCAGTGAGCGGGGGCACTGAAGCTTTCTTT.